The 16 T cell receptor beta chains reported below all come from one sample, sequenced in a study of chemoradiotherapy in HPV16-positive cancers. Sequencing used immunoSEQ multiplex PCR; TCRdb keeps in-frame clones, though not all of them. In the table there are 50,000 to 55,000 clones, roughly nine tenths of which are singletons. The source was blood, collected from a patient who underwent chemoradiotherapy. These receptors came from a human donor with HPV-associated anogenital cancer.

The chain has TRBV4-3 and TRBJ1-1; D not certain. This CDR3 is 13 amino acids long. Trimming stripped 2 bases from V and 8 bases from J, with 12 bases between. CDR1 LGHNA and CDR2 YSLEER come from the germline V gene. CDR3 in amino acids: CASSQITAGEAFF. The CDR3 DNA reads TGCGCCAGCAGCCAAATCACTGCCGGGGAAGCTTTCTTT.

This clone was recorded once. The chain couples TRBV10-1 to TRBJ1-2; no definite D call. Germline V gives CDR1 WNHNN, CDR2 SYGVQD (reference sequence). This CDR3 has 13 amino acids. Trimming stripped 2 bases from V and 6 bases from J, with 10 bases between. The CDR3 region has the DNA TGCGCCAGCAGTGAGGGGGAGGGCCATGGCTACACCTTC. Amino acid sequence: CASSEGEGHGYTF.

The CDR3 coding sequence is TGTGCCTGGAACCCTGTCAACGGTAACTATGGCTACACCTTC. Its translation: CAWNPVNGNYGYTF. This chain uses TRBV30 with TRBJ1-2, with D unclear. Between the trimmed V and J ends, which lost 4 bases and 1 base, there was a span of 13 bases. The CDR3 contains 14 residues. The germline V gene has CDR1 GTSNPN and CDR2 SVGIG (reference sequence). The entire variable domain, with the rest obtained from reference TRBV30 and TRBJ1-2, is as follows: SQTIHQWPATLVQPVGSPLSLECTVEGTSNPNLYWYRQAAGRGLQLLFYSVGIGQISSEVPQNLSASRPQDRQFILSSKKLLLSDSGFYLCAWNPVNGNYGYTFGSGTRLTVV.

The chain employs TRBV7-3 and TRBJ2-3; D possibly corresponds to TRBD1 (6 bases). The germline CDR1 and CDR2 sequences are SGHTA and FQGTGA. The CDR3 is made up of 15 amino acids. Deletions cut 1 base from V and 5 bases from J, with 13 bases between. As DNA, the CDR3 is TGTGCCAGCAGCTTAAACCTACCAGGGGAAGATACGCAGTATTTT. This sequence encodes CASSLNLPGEDTQYF. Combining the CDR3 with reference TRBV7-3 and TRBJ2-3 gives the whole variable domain GAGVSQTPSNKVTEKGKYVELRCDPISGHTALYWYRQSLGQGPEFLIYFQGTGAADDSGLPNDRFFAVRPEGSVSTLKIQRTERGDSAVYLCASSLNLPGEDTQYFGPGTRLTVL.

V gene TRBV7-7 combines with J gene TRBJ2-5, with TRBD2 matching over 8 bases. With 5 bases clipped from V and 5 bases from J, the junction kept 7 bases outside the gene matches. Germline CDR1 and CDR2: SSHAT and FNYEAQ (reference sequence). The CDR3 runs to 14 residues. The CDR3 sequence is CASSRTSRGETQYF. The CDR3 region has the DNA TGTGCCAGCAGCCGGACTAGCAGGGGCGAGACCCAGTACTTC.

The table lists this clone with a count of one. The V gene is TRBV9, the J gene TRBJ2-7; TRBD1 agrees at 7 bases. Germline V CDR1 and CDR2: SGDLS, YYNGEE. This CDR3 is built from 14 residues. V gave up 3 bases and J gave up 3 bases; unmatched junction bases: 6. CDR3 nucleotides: TGTGCCAGCAGCGGCGGACAGGTCGGCTACGAGCAGTACTTC. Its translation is CASSGGQVGYEQYF.

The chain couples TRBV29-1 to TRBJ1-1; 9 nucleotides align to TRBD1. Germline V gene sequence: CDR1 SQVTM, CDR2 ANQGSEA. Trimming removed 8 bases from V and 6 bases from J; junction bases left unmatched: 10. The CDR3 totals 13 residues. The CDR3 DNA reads TGCAGCCTTTTACCGGGACAGGGAGCTGAAGCTTTCTTT. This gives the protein CSLLPGQGAEAFF.

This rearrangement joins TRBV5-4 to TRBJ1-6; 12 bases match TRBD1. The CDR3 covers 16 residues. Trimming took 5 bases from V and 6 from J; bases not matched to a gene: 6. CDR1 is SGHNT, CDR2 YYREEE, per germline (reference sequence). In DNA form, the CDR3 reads TGTGCCAGCAGACGGGGACAGGGGGCAAGTAATTCACCCCTCCACTTT. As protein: CASRRGQGASNSPLHF.

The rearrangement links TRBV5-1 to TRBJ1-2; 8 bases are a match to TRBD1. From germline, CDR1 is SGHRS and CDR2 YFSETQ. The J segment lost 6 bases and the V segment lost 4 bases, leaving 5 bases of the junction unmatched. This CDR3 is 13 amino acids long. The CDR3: CASSPGQGHGYTF. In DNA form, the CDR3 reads TGCGCCAGCAGCCCCGGACAGGGCCATGGCTACACCTTC. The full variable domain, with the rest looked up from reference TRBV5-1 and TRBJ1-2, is KAGVTQTPRYLIKTRGQQVTLSCSPISGHRSVSWYQQTPGQGLQFLFEYFSETQRNKGNFPGRFSGRQFSNSRSEMNVSTLELGDSALYLCASSPGQGHGYTFGSGTRLTVV.

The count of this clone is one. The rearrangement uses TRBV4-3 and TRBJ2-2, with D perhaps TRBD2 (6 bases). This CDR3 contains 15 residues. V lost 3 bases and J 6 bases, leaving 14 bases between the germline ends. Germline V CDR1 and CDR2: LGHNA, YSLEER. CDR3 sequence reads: CASSQDGGSSGELFF. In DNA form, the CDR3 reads TGCGCCAGCAGCCAGGACGGGGGTTCCTCCGGGGAGCTGTTTTTT.

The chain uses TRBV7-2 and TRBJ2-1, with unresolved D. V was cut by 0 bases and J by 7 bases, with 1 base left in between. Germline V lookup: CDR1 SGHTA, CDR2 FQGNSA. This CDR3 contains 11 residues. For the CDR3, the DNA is TGTGCCAGCAGCTTAGCAAATGAGCAGTTCTTC. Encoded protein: CASSLANEQFF.

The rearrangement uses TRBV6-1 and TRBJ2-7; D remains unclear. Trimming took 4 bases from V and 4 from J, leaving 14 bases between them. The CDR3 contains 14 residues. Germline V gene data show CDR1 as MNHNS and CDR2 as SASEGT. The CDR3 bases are TGTGCCAGCAGTGTGCGACCTTTCGGGTACGAGCAGTACTTC. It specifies CASSVRPFGYEQYF.

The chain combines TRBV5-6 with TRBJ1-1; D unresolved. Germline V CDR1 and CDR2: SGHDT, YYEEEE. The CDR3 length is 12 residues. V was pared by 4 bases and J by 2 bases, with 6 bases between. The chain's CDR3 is CASSPGNTEAFF. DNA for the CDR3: TGTGCCAGCAGCCCCGGTAACACTGAAGCTTTCTTT. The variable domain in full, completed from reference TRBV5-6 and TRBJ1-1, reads DAGVTQSPTHLIKTRGQQVTLRCSPKSGHDTVSWYQQALGQGPQFIFQYYEEEERQRGNFPDRFSGHQFPNYSSELNVNALLLGDSALYLCASSPGNTEAFFGQGTRLTVV.

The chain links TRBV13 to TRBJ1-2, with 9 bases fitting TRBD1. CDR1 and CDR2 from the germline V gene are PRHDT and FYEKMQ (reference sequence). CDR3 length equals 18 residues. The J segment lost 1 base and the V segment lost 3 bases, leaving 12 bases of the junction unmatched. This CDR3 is CASSFSPWDRDHNYGYTF. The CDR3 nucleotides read TGTGCCAGCAGCTTTAGCCCTTGGGACAGGGATCATAACTATGGCTACACCTTC.

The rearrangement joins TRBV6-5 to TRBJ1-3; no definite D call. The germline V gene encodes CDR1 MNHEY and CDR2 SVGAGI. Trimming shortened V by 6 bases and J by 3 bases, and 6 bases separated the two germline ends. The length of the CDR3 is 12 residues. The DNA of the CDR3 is TGTGCCAGCAGAGCAAGTGGAAACACCATATATTTT. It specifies CASRASGNTIYF.

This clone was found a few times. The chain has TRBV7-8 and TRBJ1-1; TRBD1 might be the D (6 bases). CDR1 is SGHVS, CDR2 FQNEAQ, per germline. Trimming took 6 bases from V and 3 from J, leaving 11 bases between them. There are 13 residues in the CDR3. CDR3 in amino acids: CASSWKGDTEAFF. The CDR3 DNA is TGTGCCAGCAGTTGGAAGGGGGACACTGAAGCTTTCTTT.